This T cell receptor beta chain is drawn from a study of a mutant IDH1 vaccine in newly diagnosed glioma. Study-wide background: Most patients had received both radiotherapy and temozolomide, the prior options being radiotherapy, temozolomide, or both.

On this clone itself: The antigen remains undetermined.

Assay used: immunoSEQ multiplex PCR; TCRdb lists only in-frame clones, some missing. The top ten hold around 1.5% of the sample, which has about 41,000 clones, 75% to 90% seen once. Time point reported: week 35, safety follow-up. Doses consisted of 300 ug of mutant IDH1 20-mer peptide each, paired with topical imiquimod. The study enrolled donors with new WHO grade 3 or 4 IDH1-mutant, ATRX-lost astrocytomas. V lost 0 bases and J 7 bases, leaving 7 bases between the germline ends. Looked up from germline, CDR1 is SGHNT and CDR2 is YYREEE (reference sequence). This CDR3 region has 12 residues. The chain has TRBV5-4 and TRBJ1-2; tentatively, D is TRBD1 (6 bases). The receptor was derived from a man aged 40-50 years with glioma. The sample here was PBMCs, taken from a glioma patient whose treatment included an IDH1 peptide vaccine. Written as DNA, the CDR3 is TGTGCCAGCAGCTTGGACAGGGTTGGCTACACCTTC. This encodes CASSLDRVGYTF.